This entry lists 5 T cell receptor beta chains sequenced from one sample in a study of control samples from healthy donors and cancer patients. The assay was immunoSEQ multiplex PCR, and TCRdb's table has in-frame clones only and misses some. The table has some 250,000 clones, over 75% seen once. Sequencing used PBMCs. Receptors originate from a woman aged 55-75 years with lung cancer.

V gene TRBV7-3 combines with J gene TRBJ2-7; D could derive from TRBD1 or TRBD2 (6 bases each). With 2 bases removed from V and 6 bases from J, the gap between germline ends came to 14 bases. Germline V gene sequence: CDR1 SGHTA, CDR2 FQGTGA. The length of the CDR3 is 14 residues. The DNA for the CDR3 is TGTGCCAGCAGCTTAGGTCCCAGGGGAGGCGAGCAGTACTTC. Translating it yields CASSLGPRGGEQYF.

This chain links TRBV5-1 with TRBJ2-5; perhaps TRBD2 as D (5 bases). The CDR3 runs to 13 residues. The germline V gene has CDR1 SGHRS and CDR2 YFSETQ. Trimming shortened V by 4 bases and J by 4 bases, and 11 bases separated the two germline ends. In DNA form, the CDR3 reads TGCGCCAGCAGCGACGGACTGGGAGAGACCCAGTACTTC. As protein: CASSDGLGETQYF.

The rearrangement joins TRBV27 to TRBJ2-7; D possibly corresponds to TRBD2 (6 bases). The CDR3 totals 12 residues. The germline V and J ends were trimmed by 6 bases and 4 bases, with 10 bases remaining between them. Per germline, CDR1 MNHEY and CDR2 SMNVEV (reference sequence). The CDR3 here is CASSHGGYEQYF. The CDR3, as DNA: TGTGCCAGCAGCCATGGGGGGTACGAGCAGTACTTC.

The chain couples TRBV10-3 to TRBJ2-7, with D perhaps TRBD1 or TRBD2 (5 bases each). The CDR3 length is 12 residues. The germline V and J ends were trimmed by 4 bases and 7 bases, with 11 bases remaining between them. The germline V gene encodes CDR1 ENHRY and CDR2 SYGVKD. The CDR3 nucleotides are TGTGCCATCAGTGTTGGCAGGGAGGAGCAGTACTTC. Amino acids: CAISVGREEQYF.

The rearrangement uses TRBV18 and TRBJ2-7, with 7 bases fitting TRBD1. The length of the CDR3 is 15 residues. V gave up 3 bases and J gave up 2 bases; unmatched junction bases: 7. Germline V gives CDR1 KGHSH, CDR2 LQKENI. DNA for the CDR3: TGTGCCAGCTCACCGCGGACAGGTCGCACCTACGAGCAGTACTTC. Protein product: CASSPRTGRTYEQYF.